These 31 T cell receptor beta chains were sequenced from one sample in a study of control samples from healthy donors and cancer patients. Sequenced by immunoSEQ multiplex PCR; TCRdb stores in-frame clones only, minus some. The sample carries approximately 74,000 clones, approximately 94% recorded once. Material for sequencing was blood. These TCRs come from a woman under 40 in good health.

This clone showed up just once. The J gene is TRBJ2-2, the V gene TRBV24-1; D perhaps matches TRBD2 (6 bases). The CDR3 consists of 15 residues. Trimming removed 3 bases at V and 4 bases at J, with 11 bases between. Per the germline V gene, CDR1 is KGHDR and CDR2 is SFDVKD. In nucleotides, the CDR3 is TGTGCCACCAGTGATGGAGGGACGGTCACCGGGGAGCTGTTTTTT. Protein: CATSDGGTVTGELFF.

V is TRBV6-1 and J is TRBJ1-3, with unresolved D. Germline CDR1 MNHNS, CDR2 SASEGT. V gave up 0 bases and J gave up 0 bases, with 6 bases separating them. The CDR3 length is 15 residues. CDR3 in DNA: TGTGCCAGCAGTGAAGCGGTGAGCTCTGGAAACACCATATATTTT. Translating gives CASSEAVSSGNTIYF.

This rearrangement joins TRBV23-1 to TRBJ1-1, with TRBD1 identical over 11 bases. TRBV23-1 is sorted into the ORF group, with uncertain function. The CDR3 has 15 amino acids. J gave up 5 bases and V 3 bases, and 5 bases lay outside the gene matches. The CDR3 DNA sequence: TGCGCCAGCAGTCACCTCGGGACAGGGGGTACTGAAGCTTTCTTT. Translation gives CASSHLGTGGTEAFF.

The chain is built from TRBV4-2 and TRBJ2-1; TRBD1 is a possible D gene (6 bases). Trimming left V 0 bases short and J 0 bases short, with 9 bases between. Germline lookup yields CDR1 LGHNA and CDR2 YNFKEQ. The CDR3 runs 16 residues. The CDR3 DNA sequence: TGTGCCAGCAGCCAAGACCCGACAGGCTCCTACAATGAGCAGTTCTTC. This encodes CASSQDPTGSYNEQFF.

Written as DNA, the CDR3 is TGTGCCAGCACTTCTGGACAGTTGCAAGGGGAGACCCAGTACTTC. It codes for CASTSGQLQGETQYF. V usage is TRBV2 and J usage is TRBJ2-5; D perhaps matches TRBD1 (6 bases). The germline gives CDR1 SNHLY, CDR2 FYNNEI. The V end was cut by 7 bases, the J end by 5 bases, with 20 bases between. CDR3 size: 15 residues.

The chain couples TRBV2 to TRBJ1-4, with D perhaps TRBD1 (5 bases). The germline V gene has CDR1 SNHLY and CDR2 FYNNEI. The CDR3 extends over 14 amino acids. V was clipped by 5 bases and J by 3 bases, with 10 bases between them. The CDR3 region is CASSPGLPNEKLFF. CDR3 DNA sequence: TGTGCCAGCAGTCCAGGGCTGCCTAATGAAAAACTGTTTTTT.

The chain employs TRBV27 and TRBJ2-3; 9 positions match TRBD2. CDR1 MNHEY and CDR2 SMNVEV come from the germline V gene (reference sequence). The CDR3 has 17 amino acids. The V and J ends lost 5 bases and 2 bases, in that order; junction bases with no gene match: 11. The CDR3, as DNA: TGTGCCAGCAGTGCGCTTGGCGGGGGGGTCCACACAGATACGCAGTATTTT. Its protein is CASSALGGGVHTDTQYF.

V and J are TRBV3-1 (or the pseudogene TRBV3-2) and TRBJ1-6; no clear D gene. The V gene's germline CDR1 is LGHDT and CDR2 YNNKEL (reference sequence). The CDR3 runs to 13 residues. Trimming removed 7 bases at V and 8 bases at J, with 12 bases between. The CDR3: CASKPGGDSPLHF. In DNA, the CDR3 is TGTGCCAGCAAGCCGGGCGGTGATTCACCCCTCCACTTT.

V gene TRBV6-5 combines with J gene TRBJ1-1, with 8 bases that match TRBD1. The trim removed 8 bases at V and 4 bases at J, leaving 9 bases unmatched. The CDR3 runs 14 residues. Germline V gene lookup returns CDR1 MNHEY and CDR2 SVGAGI. CDR3 DNA sequence: TGTGCCAGCGGGACCAGGGGGCGCAGCACTGAAGCTTTCTTT. This sequence encodes CASGTRGRSTEAFF.

The gene calls are TRBV18 and TRBJ1-2; D might be TRBD1 (5 bases). Germline V gene sequence: CDR1 KGHSH, CDR2 LQKENI. V dropped 0 bases and J dropped 8 bases, with 10 bases sitting between them. There are 13 residues in the CDR3. The CDR3 coding sequence is TGTGCCAGCTCACCACCGAGCAGGGAAGGCTACACCTTC. Translating it yields CASSPPSREGYTF.

The chain carries TRBV11-1 and TRBJ1-6; 8 bases are a match to TRBD1. The V and J ends lost 3 bases and 8 bases, in that order; junction bases with no gene match: 9. This CDR3 has 16 residues. The V gene's germline CDR1 is SGHAT and CDR2 FQDESV (reference sequence). DNA for the CDR3: TGTGCCAGCAGCTTGGGATCCGGGACAGGAGATTCACCCCTCCACTTT. Translated: CASSLGSGTGDSPLHF.

V usage is TRBV4-1 and J usage is TRBJ2-5; D is perhaps TRBD1 (6 bases). The CDR3 is made up of 14 amino acids. The V gene's germline CDR1 is MGHRA and CDR2 YSYEKL. Between the trimmed V and J ends, which lost 5 bases and 1 base, there was a span of 11 bases. The CDR3, as DNA: TGCGCCAGCAGCATCCAGACAGGCCAAGAGACCCAGTACTTC. Amino acids: CASSIQTGQETQYF.

This sequence joins TRBV30 and TRBJ1-3, with unresolved D. CDR3 length: 12 residues. Trimming removed 0 bases from V and 2 bases from J, with 2 bases in between. Per germline, CDR1 GTSNPN and CDR2 SVGIG (reference sequence). The CDR3 sequence: CAWSVPGNTIYF. In nucleotides, the CDR3 is TGTGCCTGGAGTGTCCCTGGAAACACCATATATTTT.

This clone was counted a single time. The chain combines TRBV10-3 with TRBJ1-1; 8 bases line up with TRBD1. The junction had 4 bases not matched to a gene; V was cut back by 6 bases and J by 4 bases. The germline V gene encodes CDR1 ENHRY and CDR2 SYGVKD. There are 13 residues in the CDR3. The CDR3 loop reads CAISYDRGTEAFF. The CDR3 coding sequence is TGTGCCATCAGCTACGACAGGGGCACTGAAGCTTTCTTT.

CDR3 bases: TGTGCCAGCAGCAAAGTCAAGGCAGGGCTTTCGAACACTGAAGCTTTCTTT. As protein: CASSKVKAGLSNTEAFF. The V and J genes are TRBV21-1 and TRBJ1-1; the D segment call TRBD1 is taken from the table without a DNA check. TRBV21-1 is recorded as a pseudogene. This CDR3 is built from 17 residues.

The chain recombines TRBV6-1 with TRBJ1-5; 12 nucleotides match TRBD1. Germline assignment: CDR1 MNHNS and CDR2 SASEGT. This CDR3 has 17 residues. Trimming at V came to 4 bases and at J to 1 base, leaving 5 bases not matched to a gene. CDR3 sequence: CASSGRDRGLSNQPQHF. The CDR3 bases are TGTGCCAGCAGTGGCCGGGACAGGGGGCTAAGCAATCAGCCCCAGCATTTT.

The J gene is TRBJ2-3, the V gene TRBV5-1, with 9 bases fitting TRBD2. Germline values: CDR1 SGHRS, CDR2 YFSETQ. CDR3 length: 16 amino acids. J was trimmed by 0 bases and V by 4 bases; bases with no gene match: 6. The chain's CDR3 is CASSTAAGGSTDTQYF. Here the CDR3 DNA reads TGCGCCAGCAGCACCGCAGCGGGGGGTAGCACAGATACGCAGTATTTT.

This chain joins TRBV25-1 and TRBJ2-7; D is perhaps TRBD1 (6 bases). The length of the CDR3 is 16 residues. V lost 6 bases to trimming and J lost 3 bases, with 21 bases between them. Germline V gene data show CDR1 as MGHDK and CDR2 as SYGVNS. CDR3 region: CASSPTAQGNIYEQYF. The CDR3 region has the DNA TGTGCCAGCAGCCCCACCGCGCAGGGGAATATCTACGAGCAGTACTTC.

This chain joins TRBV25-1 and TRBJ2-2, with D uncertain. The V gene's germline CDR1 is MGHDK and CDR2 SYGVNS. The V end lost 3 bases, the J end lost 6 bases, and 5 bases lay between the germline ends. The CDR3 has 12 residues. The CDR3 sequence: CASSEISGELFF. For the CDR3, the DNA is TGTGCCAGCAGTGAGATATCCGGGGAGCTGTTTTTT.

This clone was found once. The V call is TRBV7-3, the J call TRBJ1-5, with a weak D call TRBD1 (5 bases). Per the germline V gene, CDR1 is SGHTA and CDR2 is FQGTGA. CDR3 length equals 15 residues. V lost 5 bases and J 4 bases, leaving 15 bases between the germline ends. CDR3 in amino acids: CASSGDGLGNQPQHF. For the CDR3, the DNA is TGTGCCAGCAGCGGGGACGGCCTAGGGAATCAGCCCCAGCATTTT.

The CDR3 reads CASSLLPYGYTF. Written as DNA, the CDR3 is TGTGCCAGCAGTTTACTCCCCTATGGCTACACCTTC. This chain uses TRBV28 with TRBJ1-2; no clear D gene. CDR3 length: 12 amino acids. V dropped 2 bases and J dropped 4 bases, with 5 bases sitting between them. CDR1 is MDHEN, CDR2 SYDVKM, per germline.

The rearrangement links TRBV2 to TRBJ1-1, with a weak D call TRBD1 (5 bases). The CDR3 extends over 13 amino acids. V lost 7 bases, J lost 8 bases, and 17 bases lay in between. Germline-derived CDR1 and CDR2 are SNHLY and FYNNEI. The CDR3 spells CASKGQGTSEAFF. Here the CDR3 DNA reads TGTGCCAGCAAGGGTCAGGGAACCTCGGAAGCTTTCTTT.

J is TRBJ2-5 and V is TRBV14; D may be TRBD1 or TRBD2 (5 bases each). Trimming removed 3 bases at V and 7 bases at J, with 6 bases between. The germline gives CDR1 SGHDN, CDR2 FVKESK. The CDR3 runs 11 residues. DNA for the CDR3: TGTGCCAGCAGCCATGGGGGGACCCAGTACTTC. Protein product: CASSHGGTQYF. Supplemented by reference TRBV14 and TRBJ2-5, the full variable domain reads EAGVTQFPSHSVIEKGQTVTLRCDPISGHDNLYWYRRVMGKEIKFLLHFVKESKQDESGMPNNRFLAERTGGTYSTLKVQPAELEDSGVYFCASSHGGTQYFGPGTRLLVL.

The rearrangement links TRBV6-6 to TRBJ1-2; D is perhaps TRBD1 (5 bases). This CDR3 is 14 amino acids long. The V and J ends lost 5 bases and 6 bases respectively, with 16 bases between them. Germline loops: CDR1 MNHNY, CDR2 SVGAGI (reference sequence). CDR3 sequence: CASSLRDGRHGYTF. CDR3 sequence (DNA): TGTGCCAGCAGTCTCCGGGACGGCCGTCATGGCTACACCTTC.

This chain links TRBV14 with TRBJ1-6; D call uncertain. The CDR3 spans 17 residues. Germline-derived CDR1 and CDR2 are SGHDN and FVKESK. V was trimmed by 5 bases and J by 0 bases, leaving 14 bases between them. CDR3 bases: TGTGCCAGCAGCTCCGCCGGCAGAGACTCCTATAATTCACCCCTCCACTTT. Amino acid sequence: CASSSAGRDSYNSPLHF.

The chain is built from TRBV19 and TRBJ1-5; the D gene is possibly TRBD1 (6 bases). Germline V gives CDR1 LNHDA, CDR2 SQIVND (reference sequence). This CDR3 contains 14 residues. Trimming cost V 5 bases and J 1 base, with 9 bases left between them. DNA of the CDR3: TGTGCCAGTAGTCTTGACAGGAGCAATCAGCCCCAGCATTTT. The encoded protein is CASSLDRSNQPQHF.

The rearrangement links TRBV5-1 to TRBJ2-1; 9 bases match TRBD2. With 1 base clipped from V and 7 bases from J, the junction kept 6 bases outside the gene matches. CDR1 and CDR2 (germline): SGHRS, YFSETQ. CDR3 size: 15 residues. The CDR3 reads CASSLRRGGRNEQFF. The CDR3 bases are TGCGCCAGCAGCTTGAGGCGGGGGGGCCGGAATGAGCAGTTCTTC.

This clone was found once. The chain links TRBV7-3 to TRBJ1-2; D is ambiguous. The CDR3 is 13 residues long. Looked up from germline, CDR1 is SGHTA and CDR2 is FQGTGA. V was cut by 5 bases and J by 8 bases, with 15 bases left in between. This CDR3 reads CASSPDKGEGYTF. The CDR3 DNA reads TGTGCCAGCAGCCCCGACAAAGGTGAAGGCTACACCTTC. The variable domain in full, completed from reference TRBV7-3 and TRBJ1-2, reads GAGVSQTPSNKVTEKGKYVELRCDPISGHTALYWYRQSLGQGPEFLIYFQGTGAADDSGLPNDRFFAVRPEGSVSTLKIQRTERGDSAVYLCASSPDKGEGYTFGSGTRLTVV.

This chain joins TRBV7-9 and TRBJ1-3; 7 bases map to TRBD1. Germline loops: CDR1 SEHNR, CDR2 FQNEAQ (reference sequence). This CDR3 region has 18 residues. J lost 0 bases, V lost 2 bases, and 10 bases had no gene match. The CDR3 DNA follows: TGTGCCAGCAGCTTAATGAGGGGGCTGACAGACTCTGGAAACACCATATATTTT. Encoded protein: CASSLMRGLTDSGNTIYF.

The chain uses TRBV5-1 and TRBJ2-7; 9 nucleotides agree with TRBD1. With V trimmed by 5 bases and J by 6 bases, 6 bases remained unmatched. The CDR3 covers 13 residues. CDR1 SGHRS and CDR2 YFSETQ come from the germline V gene. CDR3 loop: CASSWTGEREQYF. The CDR3, as DNA: TGCGCCAGCAGTTGGACAGGGGAGCGCGAGCAGTACTTC.

The chain is built from TRBV30 and TRBJ1-4; no definite D call. Germline values: CDR1 GTSNPN, CDR2 SVGIG (reference sequence). CDR3 length: 15 amino acids. The V and J ends lost 2 bases and 1 base respectively, with 11 bases between them. The CDR3 protein is CAWSPLTVTNEKLFF. The CDR3, as DNA: TGTGCCTGGAGTCCCTTGACTGTAACTAATGAAAAACTGTTTTTT.